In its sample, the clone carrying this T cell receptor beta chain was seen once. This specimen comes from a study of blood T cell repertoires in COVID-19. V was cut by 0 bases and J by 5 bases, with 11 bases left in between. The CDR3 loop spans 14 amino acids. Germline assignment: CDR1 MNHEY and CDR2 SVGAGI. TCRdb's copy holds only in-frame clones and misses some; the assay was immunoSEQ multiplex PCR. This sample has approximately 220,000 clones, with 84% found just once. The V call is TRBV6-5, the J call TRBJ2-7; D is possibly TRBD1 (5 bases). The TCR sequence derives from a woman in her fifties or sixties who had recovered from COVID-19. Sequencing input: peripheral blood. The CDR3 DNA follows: TGTGCCAGCAGTTACTCTCCTGCCAGGGACGAGCAGTACTTC. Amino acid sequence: CASSYSPARDEQYF.